In its sample, the clone carrying this TCR beta chain was seen many times. The data belong to a study of T cells in Graves' hyperthyroidism and ophthalmopathy. There were TCR beta CDR3 regions amplified from RNA transcripts. Carried out on the TCR CDR3, a first-round RT-PCR used the HTBI primer set. TCRdb reprocessed the multiplex PCR reads with MiXCR, giving one entry per CDR3 protein. Among about 550,000 distinct CDR3 sequences listed, around 21% were seen once. Each patient was aged 18 to 65 and had newly diagnosed hyperthyroidism of under 2 months' duration. Fresh peripheral blood, around 9.3 ml, was the source of the PBMCs. The CDR3 is 10 residues long. V was cut by 4 bases and J by 7 bases, with 7 bases left in between. CDR1 is GTSNPN, CDR2 SVGIG, per germline (reference sequence).

The TCR comes from a man between 18 and 35 years old with Graves' hyperthyroidism. This chain uses TRBV30 with TRBJ1-1; no reliable D call. The sample taken for sequencing was blood. In nucleotides, the CDR3 is TGTGCCTGGATCGGAGGTGAAGCTTTCTTT. Protein sequence: CAWIGGEAFF.